This T cell receptor beta chain was documented in a study of Graves' ophthalmopathy and Graves' hyperthyroidism. RNA served as the template for amplifying TCR beta CDR3 regions. First-round RT-PCR relied on HTBI primers, and a second-round multiplex PCR came next. TCRdb reprocessed the multiplex PCR reads with MiXCR, giving one entry per CDR3 protein. The profile shows about 1.2 million distinct CDR3 sequences, about 35% of them singletons. Excluded: other autoimmune disease, uncontrolled infection, pregnancy or lactation. This clonotype was found a few times. The ends lost 3 bases at V and 3 bases at J; junction bases unmatched: 7. CDR1 and CDR2 from the germline V gene are SGHVS and FQNEAQ. This CDR3 has 15 residues.

This TCR was sampled from an adult man with Graves' hyperthyroidism. Material: peripheral blood or thyroid tissue (not recorded which). The V gene is TRBV7-8, the J gene TRBJ1-2; 7 bases agree with TRBD1. CDR3 coding DNA: TGTGCCAGCAGCTTTTCGCGGGACAGCCACTATGGCTACACCTTC. It specifies CASSFSRDSHYGYTF.